This T cell receptor (beta chain) was profiled in a study of blood T cells in healthy people across ages. This clonotype was detected many times. The germline V and J ends were trimmed by 5 bases and 2 bases, with 13 bases remaining between them. Per the germline V gene, CDR1 is KGHDR and CDR2 is SFDVKD. CDR3 length: 15 residues. The second PCR ran 7 to 11 cycles with a sample-barcoded 5' primer and J-beta primers. TCRdb re-called the 5' RACE reads through MiXCR, storing one row per CDR3 protein. The sample has some 900,000 distinct CDR3 sequences, more than 25% seen once. The sequenced sample consisted of blood. The receptor comes from a woman aged 80 or older in good health. The gene calls are TRBV24-1 and TRBJ2-3; tentatively, D is TRBD1 (6 bases). The chain's CDR3 is CATSGVTGYTDTQYF. In DNA form, the CDR3 reads TGTGCCACCAGTGGGGTTACAGGGTACACAGATACGCAGTATTTT.